The present TCR beta chain was sequenced within a study of shared clonotypes between healthy human individuals. Some clones are missing from TCRdb's copy, which holds only in-frame ones; the method was immunoSEQ multiplex PCR. The repertoire consists of some 2,500,000 clones, with 85% to 95% occurring once and the leading ten covering about 0.41%. This CDR3 region has 16 residues. The ends lost 6 bases at V and 4 bases at J; junction bases unmatched: 11. In germline, CDR1 is MDHEN, CDR2 SYDVKM. This sequence was found in a man between 18 and 35 years old in good health. Some clones in this sample may be carry-over from other donors' samples. Sequencing used naive CD4+ T cells from PBMCs. The subset: CD45RA+ positively selected. The genes are TRBV28 and TRBJ2-2; 7 nucleotides line up with TRBD2. CDR3 coding DNA: TGTGCCAGCAGGGAAGGGAGGGCCGTGGTCACCGGGGAGCTGTTTTTT. Protein: CASREGRAVVTGELFF.